This record looks at one T cell receptor beta chain sequence and its context. Its antigen is not yet known. Base-call qualities are not available, and no considerably larger clone is one nucleotide away. The record originates from a study of T cells after yellow fever vaccination (dated by TCRdb to about 2019). Context from the whole study: The SMART-Seq v4 Ultra Low Input RNA kit was used to prepare libraries from fractions with low cell numbers. To follow T-cell clones before and after both primary and booster YFV17D yellow fever vaccination, bulk TCR alpha and beta repertoires underwent longitudinal sequencing. Two healthy male donors, one aged 18 to 29 and one aged 30 to 39 years, were included in the cohort. Blood was collected at multiple timepoints before and after primary and secondary immunization, and bulk PBMC replicates and cell subsets were isolated. The research as a whole found: After the booster, most of the clones that had expanded following primary vaccination were detected again (almost 98% of CD4 and around 88% of CD8), which suggests that memory was broadly maintained. Because the study included only two donors, the extent to which the findings can be generalized is limited. A small share of clonotypes occurred in both CD4 and CD8 compartments, likely arising from convergent recombination. Because abundant contaminating clonotypes from the bulk population could be contained in FACS-sorted repertoires, computational filtering was required. Compared with the primary T-cell response, the secondary T-cell response was weaker but faster, peaking on day 5 rather than day 15.

Reading from cysteine to phenylalanine, the CDR3 counts 16 amino acids. Solely the CDR3 DNA is kept, with 48 bases framed from the first base. The germline V gene supplies CDR1 SGHRS and CDR2 YFSETQ. The germline ends are 12 bases apart after V is trimmed by 4 bases and J by 1 base. The treatment or condition label, as the study defines it: live attenuated yellow fever vaccine strain. At each blood-draw timepoint, two biological replicates of bulk PBMCs were collected. PBMCs were isolated from peripheral blood using a standard Ficoll-Paque protocol. TriZol was used to extract RNA from bulk PBMCs, CD4 and CD8 fractions, and dextramer-positive and dextramer-negative fractions. Sequenced on an Illumina NovaSeq 6000. TCR cDNA was synthesized by 5'RACE template switching, through which a universal primer site and unique molecular identifiers were introduced. cDNA synthesis was primed from both the TCR alpha and TCR beta constant segments. Library amplification involved two PCR steps, and the second step added sample barcodes and sequencing adapters. Sequencing of libraries was performed on Illumina HiSeq 2500 (2x100 bp) or NovaSeq (2x150 bp). The original methods were these. MIGEC was used to demultiplex reads and collapse the reads into UMI consensus sequences, and MiXCR was used for V(D)J alignment. Vaccine-responding clonotypes were defined with edgeR using replicate PBMC samples, requiring FDR below 0.01 and a log2 fold change above 5 up to day 15. Each bulk clonotype received a CD4 or CD8 identity based on whether the sequenced CD4 or CD8 repertoire contained that clonotype at higher abundance. Using fastp trimming at Q25 and MiXCR clonotype assembly, TCRdb reanalyzed the public sequencing data and kept in-frame beta chains. Every CDR3 protein is listed once, alongside the most common genes and DNA of its rows. These V and J calls originate from TCRdb's pipeline instead of the authors' own analysis. For this sample the table gives 300,000 or so distinct CDR3 sequences, of which 3.5% to 4.5% were detected only once. Of the sample, around 24% is held by the ten largest clones.

This sequence uses TRBV5-1 and TRBJ2-6; a weak D assignment points to TRBD1 (5 bases agree). This receptor was taken from a man aged 18 to 30 who received the YFV17D yellow fever vaccine. This specimen was PBMCs, taken 5 days after the yellow fever booster vaccination. Here the CDR3 is given as CASSKPGLSGANVLTF. The sequenced DNA is TGCGCCAGCAGCAAGCCAGGGTTATCTGGGGCCAACGTCCTGACTTTC.